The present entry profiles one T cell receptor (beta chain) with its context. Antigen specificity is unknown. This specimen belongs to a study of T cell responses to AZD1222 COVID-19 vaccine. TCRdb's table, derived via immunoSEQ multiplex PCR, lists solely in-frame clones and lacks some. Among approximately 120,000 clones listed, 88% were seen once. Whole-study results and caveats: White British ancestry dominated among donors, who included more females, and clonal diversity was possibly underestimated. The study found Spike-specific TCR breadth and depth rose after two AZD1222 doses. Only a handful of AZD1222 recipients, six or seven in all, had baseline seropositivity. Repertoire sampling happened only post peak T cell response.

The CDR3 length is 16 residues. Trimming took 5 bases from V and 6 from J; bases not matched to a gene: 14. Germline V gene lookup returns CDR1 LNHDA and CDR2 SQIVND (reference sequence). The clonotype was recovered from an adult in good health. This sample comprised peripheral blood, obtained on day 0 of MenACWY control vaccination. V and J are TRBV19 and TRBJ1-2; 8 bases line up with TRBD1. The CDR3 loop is CASSVHRTGQNHGYTF. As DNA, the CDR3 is TGTGCCAGTAGTGTACACCGGACAGGGCAAAACCATGGCTACACCTTC.